These T cell receptor beta chains were read from a single sample in a study of cytomegalovirus exposure and HLA in healthy donors. Generated by immunoSEQ multiplex PCR, the TCRdb table keeps only in-frame clones and is missing some. The sample shows about 73,000 clones, 95% of them seen only once. The sample comprised PBMCs. These receptors were obtained from a man in his late teens or twenties in good health and CMV-seronegative. Both conserved end residues are part of each CDR3. Each record gives: clone size, D gene, J gene, V gene, CDR3 DNA, CDR3 protein. A D gene is named only where the DNA matches it firmly. Some rows mark clone size as missing; the rest say once, few, many or name a class of expanded clone.

clone size: NA
D gene: NA
J gene: TRBJ2-7
V gene: TRBV14
CDR3 DNA: TGTGCCAGCAGCCAAGATAGTAGCCACGAGCAGTACTTC
CDR3 protein: CASSQDSSHEQYF

clone size: NA
D gene: TRBD1
J gene: TRBJ2-1
V gene: TRBV5-6
CDR3 DNA: TGTGCCAGCAGCACGGGGGTCGGGACAGGGTACAATGAGCAGTTCTTC
CDR3 protein: CASSTGVGTGYNEQFF

clone size: once
D gene: TRBD1
J gene: TRBJ1-1
V gene: TRBV27
CDR3 DNA: TGTGCCAGCAGTTTGTCAGGGGGCTATAACACTGAAGCTTTCTTT
CDR3 protein: CASSLSGGYNTEAFF

clone size: NA
D gene: NA
J gene: TRBJ1-2
V gene: TRBV7-2
CDR3 DNA: TGTGCCAGCAGCCCGACGACAGGCCAAGGCTACACCTTC
CDR3 protein: CASSPTTGQGYTF

clone size: NA
D gene: TRBD2
J gene: TRBJ2-5
V gene: TRBV7-9
CDR3 DNA: TGTGCCAGCAGCTCCGCGGGGGGCTGGGAGACCCAGTACTTC
CDR3 protein: CASSSAGGWETQYF

clone size: NA
D gene: NA
J gene: TRBJ2-7
V gene: TRBV5-1
CDR3 DNA: TGCGCCAGCAGCTTTACAGGGACCCTCGGGGAGCAGTACTTC
CDR3 protein: CASSFTGTLGEQYF

clone size: NA
D gene: NA
J gene: TRBJ1-1
V gene: TRBV27
CDR3 DNA: TGTGCCAGCAGTCCGCAGGGGCTGAGCACTGAAGCTTTCTTT
CDR3 protein: CASSPQGLSTEAFF

clone size: NA
D gene: TRBD1
J gene: TRBJ2-2
V gene: TRBV19
CDR3 DNA: TGTGCCAGTACCGTCCGGACAGGGATTAGGACCGGGGAGCTGTTTTTT
CDR3 protein: CASTVRTGIRTGELFF

clone size: once
D gene: TRBD1
J gene: TRBJ2-7
V gene: TRBV5-4
CDR3 DNA: TGTGCCAGCGGGGACAGGGATTACGAGCAGTACTTC
CDR3 protein: CASGDRDYEQYF

clone size: NA
D gene: NA
J gene: TRBJ1-2
V gene: TRBV30
CDR3 DNA: TGTGCCTGGAGTGTGGACTCGGGGAATGGCTACACCTTC
CDR3 protein: CAWSVDSGNGYTF

clone size: NA
D gene: TRBD1
J gene: TRBJ2-1
V gene: TRBV19
CDR3 DNA: TGTGCCAGTAGCGGGCTAACCGGGACAGGGGTTTCTGAGCAGTTCTTC
CDR3 protein: CASSGLTGTGVSEQFF

clone size: NA
D gene: TRBD1
J gene: TRBJ1-4
V gene: TRBV25-1
CDR3 DNA: TGTGCCAGCAGTGAATCTGGGACAGGGTCCGAAAAACTGTTTTTT
CDR3 protein: CASSESGTGSEKLFF

clone size: once
D gene: TRBD2
J gene: TRBJ2-7
V gene: TRBV7-2
CDR3 DNA: TGTGCCAGCAGCTTAGCACCGGGGAGGGTCTCCTACGAGCAGTACTTC
CDR3 protein: CASSLAPGRVSYEQYF

clone size: NA
D gene: NA
J gene: TRBJ1-2
V gene: TRBV28
CDR3 DNA: TGTGCCAGCAGTTTTCTTGACATGGACAGCACCGCTAACTATGGCTACACCTTC
CDR3 protein: CASSFLDMDSTANYGYTF

clone size: NA
D gene: NA
J gene: TRBJ2-1
V gene: TRBV4-3
CDR3 DNA: TGCGCCAGCAGCCGCGTCCCACCGGGGGGCGACGACTACAATGAGCAGTTCTTC
CDR3 protein: CASSRVPPGGDDYNEQFF

clone size: NA
D gene: NA
J gene: TRBJ2-1
V gene: TRBV5-1
CDR3 DNA: TGCGCCAGCAGCGAGTCCTACAATGAGCAGTTCTTC
CDR3 protein: CASSESYNEQFF

clone size: NA
D gene: NA
J gene: TRBJ2-7
V gene: TRBV11-2
CDR3 DNA: TGTGCCAGCAGCTTAGAAGCAGTACAGTCCTACGAGCAGTACTTC
CDR3 protein: CASSLEAVQSYEQYF

clone size: NA
D gene: NA
J gene: TRBJ1-1
V gene: TRBV25-1
CDR3 DNA: TGTGCCAGCAGGGAGACAGGCGTAAACACTGAAGCTTTCTTT
CDR3 protein: CASRETGVNTEAFF

clone size: NA
D gene: TRBD2
J gene: TRBJ2-3
V gene: TRBV4-3
CDR3 DNA: TGCGCCAGCAGCCAAGATCCTAGCGGGGGATTGGCGGATACGCAGTATTTT
CDR3 protein: CASSQDPSGGLADTQYF